This T cell receptor (beta chain) is drawn from a study of shared clonotypes between healthy human individuals. General observations from the study: Naive subsets usually exceeded memory subsets in estimated richness.

Generated by immunoSEQ multiplex PCR, the TCRdb table keeps only in-frame clones and is missing some. The table lists about 520,000 clones, roughly 95% of them singletons, with around 0.067% in the top ten. Regarding this clone: The antigen remains undetermined.

Every donor, a Caucasian adult, lived in Nashville, Tennessee. The sequence was collected from a woman in her twenties or thirties in good health. Sample: naive CD4+ T cells sorted from blood. Subset reported: CD45RA+ positively selected.

CDR3 nucleotides: TGTGCCAGCAGCCAAATTGGGCAAGGTCCTTCCTACGAGCAGTACTTC. Its protein is CASSQIGQGPSYEQYF. The chain uses TRBV14 and TRBJ2-7, with D uncertain. Germline assignment: CDR1 SGHDN and CDR2 FVKESK. V dropped 2 bases and J dropped 1 base, with 15 bases sitting between them. The CDR3 has 16 residues.